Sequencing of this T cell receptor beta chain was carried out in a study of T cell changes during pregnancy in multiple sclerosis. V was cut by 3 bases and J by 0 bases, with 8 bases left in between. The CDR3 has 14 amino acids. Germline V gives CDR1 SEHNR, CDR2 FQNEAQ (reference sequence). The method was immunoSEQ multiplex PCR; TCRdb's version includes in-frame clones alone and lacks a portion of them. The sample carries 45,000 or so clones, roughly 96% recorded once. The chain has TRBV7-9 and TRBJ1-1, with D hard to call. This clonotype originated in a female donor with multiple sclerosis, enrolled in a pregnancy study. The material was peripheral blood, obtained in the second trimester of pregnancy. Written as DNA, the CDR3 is TGTGCCAGCAGCTTCACGGGAATGAACACTGAAGCTTTCTTT. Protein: CASSFTGMNTEAFF.